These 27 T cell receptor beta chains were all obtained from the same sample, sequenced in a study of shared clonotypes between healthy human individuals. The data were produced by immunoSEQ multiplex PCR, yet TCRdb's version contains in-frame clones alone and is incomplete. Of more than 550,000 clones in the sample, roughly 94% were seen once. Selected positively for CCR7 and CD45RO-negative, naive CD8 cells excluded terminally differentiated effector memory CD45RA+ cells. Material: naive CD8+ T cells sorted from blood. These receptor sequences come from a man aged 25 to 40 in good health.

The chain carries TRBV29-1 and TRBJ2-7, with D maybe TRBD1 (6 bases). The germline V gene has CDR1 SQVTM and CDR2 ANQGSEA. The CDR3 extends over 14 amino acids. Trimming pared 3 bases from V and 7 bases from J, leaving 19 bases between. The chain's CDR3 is CSVDSQGNVGEQYF. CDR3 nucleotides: TGCAGCGTTGACTCGCAGGGGAACGTTGGGGAGCAGTACTTC.

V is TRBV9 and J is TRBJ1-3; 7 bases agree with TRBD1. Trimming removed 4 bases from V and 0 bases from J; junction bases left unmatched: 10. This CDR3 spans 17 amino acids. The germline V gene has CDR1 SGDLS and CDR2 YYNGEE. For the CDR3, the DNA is TGTGCCAGCAGCCCGAGTGGGGACAGACACTCTGGAAACACCATATATTTT. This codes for CASSPSGDRHSGNTIYF.

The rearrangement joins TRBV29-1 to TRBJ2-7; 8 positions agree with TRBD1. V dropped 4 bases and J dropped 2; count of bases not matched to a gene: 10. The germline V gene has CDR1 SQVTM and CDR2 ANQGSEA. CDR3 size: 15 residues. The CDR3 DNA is TGCAGCGTTGTAGTGGTCGGGACAGGACCCTACGAGCAGTACTTC. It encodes CSVVVVGTGPYEQYF.

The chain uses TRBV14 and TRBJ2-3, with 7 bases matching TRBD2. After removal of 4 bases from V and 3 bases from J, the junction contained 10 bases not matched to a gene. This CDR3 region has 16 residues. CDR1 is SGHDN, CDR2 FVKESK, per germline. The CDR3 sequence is CASSPSRGSLTDTQYF. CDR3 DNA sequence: TGTGCCAGCAGCCCGTCTCGCGGGAGTTTAACAGATACGCAGTATTTT.

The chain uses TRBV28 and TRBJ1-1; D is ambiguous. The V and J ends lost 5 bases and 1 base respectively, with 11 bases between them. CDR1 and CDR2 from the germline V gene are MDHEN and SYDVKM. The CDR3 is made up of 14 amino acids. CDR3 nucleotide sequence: TGTGCCAGCAGTCCCCCCGGCAGGAACACTGAAGCTTTCTTT. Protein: CASSPPGRNTEAFF.

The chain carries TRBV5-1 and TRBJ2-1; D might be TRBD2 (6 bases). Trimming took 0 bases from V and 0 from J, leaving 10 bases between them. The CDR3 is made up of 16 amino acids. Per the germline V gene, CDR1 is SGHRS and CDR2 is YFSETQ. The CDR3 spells CASSLGTGSSYNEQFF. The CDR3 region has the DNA TGCGCCAGCAGCTTGGGGACCGGGAGCTCCTACAATGAGCAGTTCTTC.

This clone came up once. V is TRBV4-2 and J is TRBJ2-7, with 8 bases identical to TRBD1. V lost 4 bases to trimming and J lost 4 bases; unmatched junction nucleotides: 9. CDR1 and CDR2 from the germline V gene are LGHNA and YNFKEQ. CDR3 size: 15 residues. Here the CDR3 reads CASSPLTGAGYEQYF. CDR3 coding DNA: TGTGCCAGCAGCCCATTGACAGGGGCGGGTTACGAGCAGTACTTC.

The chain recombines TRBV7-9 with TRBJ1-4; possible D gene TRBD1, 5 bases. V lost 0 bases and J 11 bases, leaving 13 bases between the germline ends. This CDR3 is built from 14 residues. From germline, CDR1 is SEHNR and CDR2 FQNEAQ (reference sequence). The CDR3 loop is CASSLAGEFGKLFF. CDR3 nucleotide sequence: TGTGCCAGCAGCTTAGCAGGGGAATTTGGGAAACTGTTTTTT.

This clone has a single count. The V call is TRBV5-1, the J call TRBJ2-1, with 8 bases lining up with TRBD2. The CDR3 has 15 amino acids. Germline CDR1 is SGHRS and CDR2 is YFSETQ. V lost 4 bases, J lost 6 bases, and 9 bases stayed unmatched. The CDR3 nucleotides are TGCGCCAGCAGCACTACCGGGACTAGTCTCAATGAGCAGTTCTTC. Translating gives CASSTTGTSLNEQFF.

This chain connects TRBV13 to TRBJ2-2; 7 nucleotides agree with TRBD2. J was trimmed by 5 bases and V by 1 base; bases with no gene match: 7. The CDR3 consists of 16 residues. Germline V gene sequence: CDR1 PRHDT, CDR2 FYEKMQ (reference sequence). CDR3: CASSLEEAGGTGELFF. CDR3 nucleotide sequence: TGTGCCAGCAGCTTAGAGGAGGCCGGGGGGACCGGGGAGCTGTTTTTT. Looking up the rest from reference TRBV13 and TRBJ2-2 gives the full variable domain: AAGVIQSPRHLIKEKRETATLKCYPIPRHDTVYWYQQGPGQDPQFLISFYEKMQSDKGSIPDRFSAQQFSDYHSELNMSSLELGDSALYFCASSLEEAGGTGELFFGEGSRLTVL.

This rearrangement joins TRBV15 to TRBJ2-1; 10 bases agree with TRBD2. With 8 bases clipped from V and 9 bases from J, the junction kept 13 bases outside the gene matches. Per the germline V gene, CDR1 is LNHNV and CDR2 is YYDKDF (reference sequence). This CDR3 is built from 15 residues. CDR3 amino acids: CATGLTSGMWGEQFF. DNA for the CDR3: TGTGCCACCGGGCTTACTAGCGGGATGTGGGGTGAGCAGTTCTTC. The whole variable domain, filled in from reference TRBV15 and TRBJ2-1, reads DAMVIQNPRYQVTQFGKPVTLSCSQTLNHNVMYWYQQKSSQAPKLLFHYYDKDFNNEADTPDNFQSRRPNTSFCFLDIRSPGLGDTAMYLCATGLTSGMWGEQFFGPGTRLTVL.

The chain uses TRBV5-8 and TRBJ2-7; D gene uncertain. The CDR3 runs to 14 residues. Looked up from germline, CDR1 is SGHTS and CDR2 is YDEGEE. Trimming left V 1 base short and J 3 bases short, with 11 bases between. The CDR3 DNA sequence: TGTGCCAGCAGCTTGCGCGGCAGAAGCTACGAGCAGTACTTC. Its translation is CASSLRGRSYEQYF.

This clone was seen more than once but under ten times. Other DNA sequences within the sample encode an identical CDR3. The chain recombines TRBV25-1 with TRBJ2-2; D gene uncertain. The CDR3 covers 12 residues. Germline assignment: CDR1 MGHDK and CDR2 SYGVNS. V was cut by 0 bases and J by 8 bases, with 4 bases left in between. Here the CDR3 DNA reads TGTGCCAGCAGTGAATACTCGGGGGAGCTGTTTTTT. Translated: CASSEYSGELFF.

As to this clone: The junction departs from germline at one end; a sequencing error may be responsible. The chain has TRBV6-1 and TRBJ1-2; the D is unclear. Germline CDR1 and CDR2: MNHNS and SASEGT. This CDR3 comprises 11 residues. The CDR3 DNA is TGTGCCAGCATTGAAGCTAATGGCTACACCTTC. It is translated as CASIEANGYTF.

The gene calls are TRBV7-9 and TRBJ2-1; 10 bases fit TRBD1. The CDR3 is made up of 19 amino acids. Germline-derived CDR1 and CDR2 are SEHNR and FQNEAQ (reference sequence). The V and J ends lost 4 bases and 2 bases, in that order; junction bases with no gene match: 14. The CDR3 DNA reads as TGTGCCAGCAGCTCCACCGGGACAGGGGAGGTTGGCCCCTACAATGAGCAGTTCTTC. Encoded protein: CASSSTGTGEVGPYNEQFF.

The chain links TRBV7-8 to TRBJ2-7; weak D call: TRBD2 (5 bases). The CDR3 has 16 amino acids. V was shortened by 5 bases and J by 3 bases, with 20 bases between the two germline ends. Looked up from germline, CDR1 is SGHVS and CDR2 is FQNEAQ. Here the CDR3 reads CASSPVVGRPNYEQYF. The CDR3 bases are TGTGCCAGCAGCCCGGTGGTAGGGAGACCGAACTACGAGCAGTACTTC.

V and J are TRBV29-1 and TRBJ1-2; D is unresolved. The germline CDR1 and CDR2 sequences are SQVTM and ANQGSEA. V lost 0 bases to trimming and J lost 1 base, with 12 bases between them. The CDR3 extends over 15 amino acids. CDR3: CSVEDGRERNYGYTF. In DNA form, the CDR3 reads TGCAGCGTTGAAGATGGGCGGGAACGTAACTATGGCTACACCTTC.

CDR3 sequence reads: CASSFWGNGAEAFF. In DNA, the CDR3 is TGTGCCAGCAGTTTTTGGGGTAATGGCGCTGAAGCTTTCTTT. This chain links TRBV28 with TRBJ1-1; D not resolved. CDR1 and CDR2 from the germline V gene are MDHEN and SYDVKM. The CDR3 covers 14 residues. Trimming pared 3 bases from V and 6 bases from J, leaving 14 bases between. The whole variable domain, remainder taken from reference TRBV28 and TRBJ1-1, is DVKVTQSSRYLVKRTGEKVFLECVQDMDHENMFWYRQDPGLGLRLIYFSYDVKMKEKGDIPEGYSVSREKKERFSLILESASTNQTSMYLCASSFWGNGAEAFFGQGTRLTVV.

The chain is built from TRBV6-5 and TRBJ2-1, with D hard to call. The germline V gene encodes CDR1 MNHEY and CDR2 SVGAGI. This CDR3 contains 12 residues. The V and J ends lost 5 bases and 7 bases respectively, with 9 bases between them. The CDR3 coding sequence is TGTGCCAGCAGTCGTAATATTAATGAGCAGTTCTTC. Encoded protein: CASSRNINEQFF.

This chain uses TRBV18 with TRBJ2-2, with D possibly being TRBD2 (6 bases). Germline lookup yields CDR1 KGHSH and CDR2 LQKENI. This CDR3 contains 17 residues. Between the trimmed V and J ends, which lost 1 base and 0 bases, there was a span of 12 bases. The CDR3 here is CASSPRRTGANTGELFF. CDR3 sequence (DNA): TGTGCCAGCTCACCACGTCGGACGGGGGCGAACACCGGGGAGCTGTTTTTT.

Here the CDR3 DNA reads TGTGCCAGCAGCCCTCGGGGGGGGCGCCAAGAGACCCAGTACTTC. Residues: CASSPRGGRQETQYF. The chain has TRBV9 and TRBJ2-5, with TRBD2 matching 8 bases. The germline CDR1 and CDR2 sequences are SGDLS and YYNGEE. Germline trimming cut 4 bases from V and 1 base from J; bases unmatched to any gene: 6. CDR3 size: 15 residues.

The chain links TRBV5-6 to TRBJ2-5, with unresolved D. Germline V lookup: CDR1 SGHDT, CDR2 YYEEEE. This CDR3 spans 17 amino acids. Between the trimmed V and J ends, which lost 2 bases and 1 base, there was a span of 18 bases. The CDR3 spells CASSFTKRVRIQETQYF. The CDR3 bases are TGTGCCAGCAGCTTCACTAAAAGGGTCCGAATCCAAGAGACCCAGTACTTC.

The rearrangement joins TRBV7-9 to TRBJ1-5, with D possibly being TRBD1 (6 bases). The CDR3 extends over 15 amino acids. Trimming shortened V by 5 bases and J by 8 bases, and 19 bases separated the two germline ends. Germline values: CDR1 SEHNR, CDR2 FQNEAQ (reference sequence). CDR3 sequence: CASSPSGGAKEPQHF. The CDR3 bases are TGTGCCAGCAGCCCATCGGGGGGGGCCAAAGAGCCCCAGCATTTT.

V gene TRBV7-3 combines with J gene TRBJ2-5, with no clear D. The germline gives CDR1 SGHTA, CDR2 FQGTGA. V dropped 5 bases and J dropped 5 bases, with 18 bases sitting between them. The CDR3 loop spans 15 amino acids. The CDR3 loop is CASSPLGLLTETQYF. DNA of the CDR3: TGTGCCAGCAGCCCCCTTGGCCTTTTGACGGAGACCCAGTACTTC.

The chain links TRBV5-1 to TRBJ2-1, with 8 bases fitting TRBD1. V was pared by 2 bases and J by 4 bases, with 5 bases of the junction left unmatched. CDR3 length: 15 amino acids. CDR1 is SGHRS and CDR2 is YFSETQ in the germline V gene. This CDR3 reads CASSLRQGIYNEQFF. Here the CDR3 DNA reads TGCGCCAGCAGCTTAAGACAGGGGATTTACAATGAGCAGTTCTTC.

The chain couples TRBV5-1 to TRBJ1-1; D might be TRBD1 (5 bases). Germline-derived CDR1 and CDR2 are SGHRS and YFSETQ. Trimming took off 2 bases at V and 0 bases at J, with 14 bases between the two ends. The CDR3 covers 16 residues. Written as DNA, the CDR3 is TGCGCCAGCAGCTTTCGCGGAGGGACTATGAACACTGAAGCTTTCTTT. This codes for CASSFRGGTMNTEAFF.

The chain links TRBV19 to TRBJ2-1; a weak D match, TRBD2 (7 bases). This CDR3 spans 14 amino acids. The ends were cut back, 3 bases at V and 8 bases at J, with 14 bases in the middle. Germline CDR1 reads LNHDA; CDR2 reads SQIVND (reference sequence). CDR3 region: CASSIWGGQYEQFF. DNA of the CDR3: TGTGCCAGTAGTATCTGGGGGGGGCAATATGAGCAGTTCTTC. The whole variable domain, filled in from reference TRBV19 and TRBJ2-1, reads DGGITQSPKYLFRKEGQNVTLSCEQNLNHDAMYWYRQDPGQGLRLIYYSQIVNDFQKGDIAEGYSVSREKKESFPLTVTSAQKNPTAFYLCASSIWGGQYEQFFGPGTRLTVL.